This is a list of T cell receptor beta chains from one sample in a study of blood T cell repertoires in COVID-19. The table came from immunoSEQ multiplex PCR; TCRdb's copy has only in-frame clones and leaves some out. The table has roughly 120,000 clones, around 80% seen once. Sequencing was done on a sample of peripheral blood. The receptor source for this set is a man aged 45 to 65 with acute or convalescent COVID-19. Both conserved end residues are part of each CDR3. The order of the fields is V gene, D gene, J gene, clone size, CDR3 protein, CDR3 DNA. The D gene is left open where the match is weak. Rows may omit the clone size; those that give it use once, few, many or a size class.

>TRBV2|.|TRBJ2-5|.
CASRHPGETIKTQYF
TGTGCCAGCAGGCACCCGGGGGAGACTATAAAGACCCAGTACTTC
>TRBV10-3|TRBD1|TRBJ2-3|.
CATIRTGNDGDTQYF
TGTGCCACCATCAGGACAGGGAACGATGGAGATACGCAGTATTTT
>TRBV7-6|TRBD1|TRBJ2-7|.
CASRPATGGTHEQYF
TGTGCCAGCAGACCGGCGACAGGGGGGACCCACGAGCAGTACTTC
>TRBV6-5|.|TRBJ1-4|.
CASSYSMAGRKLFF
TGTGCCAGCAGTTACTCGATGGCCGGGAGAAAACTGTTTTTT
>TRBV19|.|TRBJ1-5|.
CASSITGADQPQHF
TGTGCCAGTAGTATCACTGGGGCGGATCAGCCCCAGCATTTT
>TRBV28|.|TRBJ2-6|once
CASSSSTSSGANVLTF
TGTGCCAGCAGTTCATCGACTAGCTCTGGGGCCAACGTCCTGACTTTC
>TRBV6-5|TRBD1|TRBJ1-1|few
CASSYSTGDTEAFF
TGTGCCAGCAGTTACTCAACAGGGGACACTGAAGCTTTCTTT
>TRBV2|.|TRBJ1-5|.
CASSEARGAGQPQHF
TGTGCCAGCAGTGAAGCTCGGGGGGCAGGACAGCCCCAGCATTTT
>TRBV28|TRBD2|TRBJ2-2|.
CASSLWALAGGPGELFF
TGTGCCAGCAGTTTGTGGGCGCTAGCGGGAGGGCCCGGGGAGCTGTTTTTT
>TRBV15|.|TRBJ1-4|once
CATSRDAGAGREKLFF
TGTGCCACCAGCAGAGATGCTGGGGCAGGGCGTGAAAAACTGTTTTTT
>TRBV29-1|TRBD2|TRBJ2-1|.
CSPRLAGGEQFF
TGCAGCCCCCGACTAGCGGGAGGTGAGCAGTTCTTC
>TRBV12-3/TRBV12-4|TRBD2|TRBJ2-7|few
CASSLGLVNEQYF
TGTGCCAGCAGCCTTGGACTAGTAAACGAGCAGTACTTC
>TRBV7-8|.|TRBJ2-1|.
CASSLEGTEQFF
TGTGCCAGCAGTTTAGAGGGGACAGAGCAGTTCTTC
>TRBV9|.|TRBJ1-2|.
CASSQGGGYFNYGYTF
TGTGCCAGCAGCCAAGGAGGAGGGTACTTCAACTATGGCTACACCTTC
>TRBV27|TRBD1|TRBJ1-2|.
CASSLSGTVAYGYTF
TGTGCCAGCAGTCTCTCCGGGACAGTTGCGTATGGCTACACCTTC
>TRBV19|.|TRBJ2-2|.
CASSVSDTGELFF
TGTGCCAGTAGTGTGTCGGACACCGGGGAGCTGTTTTTT
>TRBV29-1|TRBD1|TRBJ2-1|.
CSVEFLWGQNEQFF
TGCAGCGTTGAGTTCCTCTGGGGACAGAATGAGCAGTTCTTC
>TRBV28|.|TRBJ1-1|.
CASSLVYTEAFF
TGTGCCAGCAGTTTAGTCTACACTGAAGCTTTCTTT
>TRBV3-1/TRBV3-2|TRBD2|TRBJ2-5|.
CASSPSIGLAGGETQYF
TGTGCCAGCAGCCCCTCTATCGGACTAGCGGGAGGAGAGACCCAGTACTTC
>TRBV15|.|TRBJ2-7|.
CATSRDRSYEQYF
TGTGCCACCAGCAGAGACAGATCCTACGAGCAGTACTTC
>TRBV2|.|TRBJ2-1|.
CASSEGGNNEQFF
TGTGCCAGCAGTGAAGGCGGTAACAATGAGCAGTTCTTC
>TRBV7-8|.|TRBJ1-4|.
CASSLAGTYEKLFF
TGTGCCAGCAGCTTAGCAGGGACATATGAAAAACTGTTTTTT
>TRBV15|.|TRBJ1-5|.
CATSRAGQSNQPQHF
TGTGCCACCAGCAGAGCCGGACAGAGCAATCAGCCCCAGCATTTT
>TRBV4-1|TRBD1|TRBJ2-4|once
CASSPQGNLAKNIQYF
TGCGCCAGCAGCCCACAGGGGAACCTAGCCAAAAACATTCAGTACTTC
>TRBV3-1/TRBV3-2|TRBD1|TRBJ1-2|once
CASSPPGQGSGYTF
TGTGCCAGCAGCCCGCCCGGACAGGGCTCCGGCTACACCTTC
>TRBV19|TRBD1|TRBJ1-1|.
CASSMQGARTEAFF
TGTGCCAGTAGTATGCAGGGGGCCCGCACTGAAGCTTTCTTT
>TRBV3-1/TRBV3-2|TRBD1|TRBJ2-7|.
CASSQAPTGIEQYF
TGTGCCAGCAGCCAAGCGCCGACAGGGATCGAGCAGTACTTC
>TRBV19|TRBD1|TRBJ1-6|few
CASTDRASSYNSPLHF
TGTGCCAGTACTGACAGGGCCAGCTCCTATAATTCACCCCTCCACTTT
>TRBV5-6|.|TRBJ2-2|.
CASSLVAEELFF
TGTGCCAGCAGCTTAGTAGCGGAAGAGCTGTTTTTT
>TRBV5-1|.|TRBJ1-2|many
CASRAPGVVDYGYTF
TGCGCCAGCAGGGCCCCGGGAGTCGTTGACTATGGCTACACCTTC
>TRBV2|.|TRBJ2-3|.
CATDRQDFSTDTQYF
TGTGCCACTGATCGACAGGACTTCAGCACAGATACGCAGTATTTT
>TRBV6-1|.|TRBJ2-7|.
CASSEASVSYEQYF
TGTGCCAGCAGTGAAGCTTCCGTTTCCTACGAGCAGTACTTC
>TRBV19|TRBD2|TRBJ2-1|.
CASSIRDYTRSYNEQFF
TGTGCCAGTAGTATCCGGGACTACACACGCTCCTACAATGAGCAGTTCTTC
>TRBV4-1|TRBD1|TRBJ1-5|few
CASSQTQGAGQPQHF
TGCGCCAGCAGCCAAACACAGGGGGCCGGTCAGCCCCAGCATTTT
>TRBV5-4|.|TRBJ1-2|.
CASRIVGGRSYGYTF
TGTGCCAGCAGAATTGTAGGAGGAAGGAGCTATGGCTACACCTTC
>TRBV11-2|.|TRBJ2-1|.
CASSLWPSLSRDEQFF
TGTGCCAGCAGCTTATGGCCTAGCCTTTCAAGGGATGAGCAGTTCTTC
>TRBV24-1|TRBD1|TRBJ1-4|.
CATSAPGGQGGEKLFF
TGTGCCACCAGTGCCCCTGGGGGACAGGGAGGGGAAAAACTGTTTTTT
>TRBV7-8|.|TRBJ2-7|once
CASRQGPAYEQYF
TGTGCCAGCCGCCAGGGGCCAGCCTACGAGCAGTACTTC
>TRBV6-4|TRBD2|TRBJ2-1|few
CASSESGTRVNEQFF
TGTGCCAGCAGTGAGTCCGGGACTAGAGTCAATGAGCAGTTCTTC
>TRBV28|TRBD2|TRBJ2-3|.
CASDSPGGDTQYF
TGTGCCAGCGACTCCCCCGGGGGGGATACGCAGTATTTT
>TRBV5-6|.|TRBJ1-5|.
CASSSTGYGNQPQHF
TGTGCCAGCAGCTCCACAGGGTACGGGAATCAGCCCCAGCATTTT
>TRBV3-1/TRBV3-2|TRBD1|TRBJ2-5|.
CASSAQGVETQYF
TGTGCCAGCAGCGCGCAGGGGGTAGAGACCCAGTACTTC
>TRBV9|.|TRBJ2-3|.
CASNPGRGLTDTQYF
TGTGCCAGCAACCCAGGGCGGGGCCTCACAGATACGCAGTATTTT
>TRBV11-2|.|TRBJ1-1|.
CASSLAGGGPTEAFF
TGTGCCAGCAGCTTAGCCGGGGGGGGGCCCACTGAAGCTTTCTTT
>TRBV7-9|.|TRBJ1-6|.
CASSLGEGRNSPLHF
TGTGCCAGCAGCTTAGGGGAGGGGAGGAATTCACCCCTCCACTTT
>TRBV2|.|TRBJ1-1|few
CASSEGMGGGTEAFF
TGTGCCAGCAGTGAAGGTATGGGTGGAGGCACTGAAGCTTTCTTT
>TRBV6-5|.|TRBJ2-5|.
CASEPHRETQYF
TGTGCCAGCGAGCCGCATCGGGAGACCCAGTACTTC
>TRBV19|.|TRBJ1-1|.
CASSIDSQSTEAFF
TGTGCCAGCAGTATTGACAGCCAAAGCACTGAAGCTTTCTTT
>TRBV5-1|.|TRBJ1-1|once
CASSLLGDTEAFF
TGCGCCAGCAGCTTGCTCGGGGACACTGAAGCTTTCTTT
>TRBV7-8|TRBD2|TRBJ2-3|few
CASSLVAGGPSDTQYF
TGTGCCAGCAGCTTAGTGGCGGGAGGGCCGTCAGATACGCAGTATTTT
>TRBV10-1|.|TRBJ1-3|.
CASLLRYSGNTIYF
TGCGCCAGCCTTCTCCGGTATTCTGGAAACACCATATATTTT
>TRBV4-2|TRBD2|TRBJ2-7|.
CASSQAGTSGSYEQYF
TGTGCCAGCAGCCAGGCCGGGACTAGCGGTTCCTACGAGCAGTACTTC
>TRBV9|.|TRBJ2-7|.
CASSVGGIGSYEQYF
TGTGCCAGCAGCGTAGGCGGAATTGGCTCCTACGAGCAGTACTTC
>TRBV6-6|.|TRBJ2-7|.
CASSYNDRLSYEQYF
TGTGCCAGCAGTTACAACGACAGGCTCTCCTACGAGCAGTACTTC
>TRBV9|.|TRBJ2-7|once
CASSVMGSGDEQYF
TGTGCCAGCAGCGTAATGGGGTCGGGGGACGAGCAGTACTTC
>TRBV30|.|TRBJ1-6|.
CAWRASYNSPLHF
TGTGCCTGGAGGGCCTCCTATAATTCACCCCTCCACTTT
>TRBV2|TRBD2|TRBJ2-7|.
CASRLSAGRDEQYF
TGTGCCAGCCGGCTATCGGCTGGGAGGGACGAGCAGTACTTC
>TRBV2|.|TRBJ2-7|.
CASSEIRDSGHEQYF
TGTGCCAGCAGTGAGATAAGAGACAGTGGCCACGAGCAGTACTTC
>TRBV2|TRBD1|TRBJ1-2|.
CATGTGSVYGYTF
TGTGCCACCGGGACAGGAAGTGTCTATGGCTACACCTTC